This entry features one T cell receptor (beta chain) sequence. No antigen is known for it. TCRdb keeps only in-frame clones here, not all; method: immunoSEQ multiplex PCR. This table has about 2,800 clones, about 78% appearing once. Losses at the gene ends were 0 bases for V and 6 bases for J; bases not matched to a gene: 9. The CDR3 runs to 16 residues. Germline CDR1 LGHNA, CDR2 YSLEER. This specimen comes from a study of immune cell composition in non-small cell lung cancer. Study conclusions and caveats: In adenocarcinoma, maximal tumour-associated clone frequency tracked TIL tumour reactivity. Roughly 80% of squamous and 25% to 35% of adenocarcinoma cases had tumour-associated clones >0.5%.

Sequenced material: lung tumor tissue. The receptor comes from a human donor with non-small cell lung cancer. V and J are TRBV4-3 and TRBJ1-2, with 8 bases aligning to TRBD1. CDR3: CASSQDRPTGVDGYTF. CDR3 nucleotides: TGCGCCAGCAGCCAAGATCGCCCGACAGGGGTGGATGGCTACACCTTC.